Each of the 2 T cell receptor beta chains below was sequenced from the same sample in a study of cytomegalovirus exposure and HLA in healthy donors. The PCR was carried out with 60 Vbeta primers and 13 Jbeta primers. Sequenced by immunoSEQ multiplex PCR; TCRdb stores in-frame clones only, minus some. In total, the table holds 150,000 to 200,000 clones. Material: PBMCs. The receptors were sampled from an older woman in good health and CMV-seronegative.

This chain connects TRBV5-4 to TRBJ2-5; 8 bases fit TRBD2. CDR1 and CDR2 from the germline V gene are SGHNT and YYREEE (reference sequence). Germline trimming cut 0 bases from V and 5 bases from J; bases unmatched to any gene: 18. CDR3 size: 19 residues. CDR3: CASSLGGRLRTSRGETQYF. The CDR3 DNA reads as TGTGCCAGCAGCTTGGGTGGCCGTCTCCGGACTAGCCGAGGGGAGACCCAGTACTTC.

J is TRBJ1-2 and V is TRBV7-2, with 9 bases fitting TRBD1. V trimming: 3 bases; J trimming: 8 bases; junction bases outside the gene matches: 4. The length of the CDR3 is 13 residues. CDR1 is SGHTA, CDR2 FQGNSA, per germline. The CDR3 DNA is TGTGCCAGCAGCTTCGGACAGGGGAGGGGCTACACCTTC. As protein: CASSFGQGRGYTF.